This is a list of T cell receptor beta chains from one sample in a study of T cells in Graves' hyperthyroidism and ophthalmopathy. TCRdb re-called the multiplex PCR reads with MiXCR, one entry per CDR3 protein. The table records some 560,000 distinct CDR3 sequences, approximately 14% of them present only once. Sequenced: blood. The receptors stem from a woman aged 40 to 50 with Graves' hyperthyroidism. The CDR3 runs from the conserved cysteine through the conserved F or W. The D gene is left open where the match is weak. Some rows have no size entry. The others give once, few or many, or a class for an expanded clone.

clone_size	v_call	d_call	cdr3_length	j_call	cdr3_nt	cdr3_aa
many	TRBV12-3/TRBV12-4	-	15	TRBJ1-5	TGTGCCAGCAGTTTAGGGTCCAATAGCAATCAGCCCCAGCATTTT	CASSLGSNSNQPQHF
few	TRBV24-1	TRBD2	13	TRBJ2-3	TGTGCCACTTTAGCGGGGCCCACAGATACGCAGTATTTT	CATLAGPTDTQYF
few	TRBV7-9	-	15	TRBJ2-2	TGTGCCAGCAGCCCCCTCGAGGGGTACACCGGGGAGCTGTTTTTT	CASSPLEGYTGELFF
many	TRBV20-1	TRBD1	14	TRBJ1-1	TGCAGTGCTAGCGCAGGGGGACCGAACACTGAAGCTTTCTTT	CSASAGGPNTEAFF
many	TRBV5-4	TRBD2	16	TRBJ2-3	TGTGCCAGCAGAGTGCAAGCGGGAGGAGGCACAGATACGCAGTATTTT	CASRVQAGGGTDTQYF
many	TRBV20-1	-	16	TRBJ2-1	TGCAGTGCTAGACCCGCGCTAGCTGCGACTGTACGGGAGCAGTTCTTC	CSARPALAATVREQFF
many	TRBV20-1	TRBD1	13	TRBJ1-2	TGCAGTGCTGCACCGGGACAGGGCTATGGCTACACCTTC	CSAAPGQGYGYTF
-	TRBV27	-	13	TRBJ2-3	TGTGCCAGCAGTCAGAGAGGCGGATCTACGCAGTATTTT	CASSQRGGSTQYF
many	TRBV6-1	-	15	TRBJ2-2	TGTGCCAGCAGTATGACAGGCCCGCGGGCGGGGGAGCTGTTTTTT	CASSMTGPRAGELFF
many	TRBV5-1	TRBD2	15	TRBJ2-7	TGCGCCAGCAGCCTTAGGACTAGCGGAGGGTACGAGCAGTACTTC	CASSLRTSGGYEQYF
many	TRBV28	TRBD1	16	TRBJ2-7	TGTGCCAGCAGTACAATGGGACAGAGAATAAGGGAGGAGCAGTACTTC	CASSTMGQRIREEQYF
many	TRBV20-1	-	19	TRBJ1-5	TGCAGTGCTAGAGATCTCGACAGAGGATGGGATATCAGCAATCAGCCCCAGCATTTT	CSARDLDRGWDISNQPQHF
many	TRBV12-5	-	13	TRBJ2-3	TGTGCTAGTGGCCGGCAGGGCACAGATACGCAGTATTTT	CASGRQGTDTQYF
few	TRBV19	TRBD1	15	TRBJ2-7	TGTGCCAGTAGGACTACAGGGGGCTTTGACTACGAGCAGTACTTC	CASRTTGGFDYEQYF
-	TRBV4-2	-	14	TRBJ2-4	TGTGCCAGCAGCCAAGGGAGAGCGGAAAACATTCAGTACTTC	CASSQGRAENIQYF
many	TRBV5-1	TRBD2	14	TRBJ2-7	TGCGCCAGCAGCTTGGATTCGGGAGGAGGCGAGCAGTACTTC	CASSLDSGGGEQYF
many	TRBV2	-	13	TRBJ1-1	TGTGCCAGCATGAGGACCTTGAACACTGAAGCTTTCTTT	CASMRTLNTEAFF
few	TRBV5-1	-	13	TRBJ2-5	TGCGCCAGCGGCTGGAGGGCCCAAGAGACCCAGTACTTC	CASGWRAQETQYF
few	TRBV20-1	TRBD2	18	TRBJ2-5	TGCAGTGCGCTTTTCCAGGGGGGACTAGCGATCTTCCAAGAGACCCAGTACTTC	CSALFQGGLAIFQETQYF
few	TRBV28	-	16	TRBJ2-2	TGTGCCAGCAGTTTACAGACGGAGGGACGGACCGGGGAGCTGTTTTTT	CASSLQTEGRTGELFF
many	TRBV6-1	-	14	TRBJ1-2	TGTGCCAGCAGTTATGACAGAATTAACTATGGCTACACCTTC	CASSYDRINYGYTF
few	TRBV7-6	TRBD2	17	TRBJ2-1	TGTGCCAGCAGCTCACGCTTACTAGCGGGAGGTTACAATGAGCAGTTCTTC	CASSSRLLAGGYNEQFF
many	TRBV7-2	TRBD2	18	TRBJ2-2	TGTGCCAGCAGCTCCCTTGAGTGGGCGGGAGTAGGTACCGGGGAGCTGTTTTTT	CASSSLEWAGVGTGELFF
many	TRBV4-2	-	11	TRBJ2-7	TGTGCCAGCAGCTATGGCTACGAGCAGTACTTC	CASSYGYEQYF
once	TRBV19	-	13	TRBJ2-7	TGTGCCAGTAGTATTGAGAGGGGCTACGAGCAGTACTTC	CASSIERGYEQYF
many	TRBV10-3	TRBD1	17	TRBJ1-2	TGTGCCATCAGTGAGTTGACGCGAGACAGGGGAACCTATGGCTACACCTTC	CAISELTRDRGTYGYTF
many	TRBV11-2	-	16	TRBJ2-7	TGTGCCAGCAGCTTAGATCAGGGGCCGGTCGGGTACGAGCAGTACTTC	CASSLDQGPVGYEQYF
-	TRBV3-1	TRBD1	19	TRBJ2-6	TGTGCCAGCAGCCAAGTCCCGGGACAGGGGGAAACTGGGGCCAACGTCCTGACTTTC	CASSQVPGQGETGANVLTF
-	TRBV7-6	TRBD2	14	TRBJ2-7	TGTGCCAGCAGCTTAGGCAGGGAGGGCTACGAGCAGTACTTC	CASSLGREGYEQYF
few	TRBV9	-	14	TRBJ2-3	TGTGCCAGCAGCGCTCTGCAGGGCACAGATACGCAGTATTTT	CASSALQGTDTQYF
many	TRBV6-1	-	13	TRBJ1-2	TGTGCCAGCAGTGAGGCCGGGGTCTATGGCTACACCTTC	CASSEAGVYGYTF
many	TRBV20-1	TRBD2	15	TRBJ2-7	TGCAGTGCTAGAGGGACTAGCGGGAGGGCCTACGAGCAGTACTTC	CSARGTSGRAYEQYF
many	TRBV10-3	-	14	TRBJ2-3	TGTGCCATCAGTGAAGGGTGGACCACAGATACGCAGTATTTT	CAISEGWTTDTQYF
-	TRBV19	-	14	TRBJ1-5	TGTGCCAGTAGTATCAGGGATGGCAATCAGCCCCAGCATTTT	CASSIRDGNQPQHF
many	TRBV3-1	-	18	TRBJ1-4	TGTGCCAGCAGCCAAGATGTGCGTCAGGGAAACCGAAAAGCAAAACTGTTTTTT	CASSQDVRQGNRKAKLFF
many	TRBV6-1	TRBD1	17	TRBJ2-1	TGTGCCAGCAGTGAAGCGCCGCCGGGACAGGGGCTGAATGAGCAGTTCTTC	CASSEAPPGQGLNEQFF
-	TRBV5-5	TRBD1	14	TRBJ2-7	TGTGCCAGCAGCGTTGGACAGGGTATGTACGAGCAGTACTTC	CASSVGQGMYEQYF
many	TRBV27	TRBD2	15	TRBJ2-7	TGTGCCAGCAGTTTAGGTCTAGCGGCACCCTACGAGCAGTACTTC	CASSLGLAAPYEQYF
few	TRBV7-9	-	13	TRBJ1-3	TGTGCCAGCAGCTTATCGCGTGGAAACACCATATATTTT	CASSLSRGNTIYF
once	TRBV5-1	-	16	TRBJ2-1	TGCGCCAGCAGCCCTCTGTGGGCGGCCAACTACAATGAGCAGTTCTTC	CASSPLWAANYNEQFF
few	TRBV5-1	-	13	TRBJ1-4	TGCGCCAGCAGCTTGAGGCTTGATGAAAAACTGTTTTTT	CASSLRLDEKLFF
few	TRBV27	-	13	TRBJ2-3	TGTGCCAGCAGTTTCTTTACCACAGATACGCAGTATTTT	CASSFFTTDTQYF
-	TRBV3-1	-	14	TRBJ1-6	TGTGCCAGCAGCCTCAATCTAGGAAATTCACCCCTCCACTTT	CASSLNLGNSPLHF
-	TRBV12-3/TRBV12-4	TRBD1	14	TRBJ1-3	TGTGCCAGCATCGAACAGGGGGTTGGAAACACCATATATTTT	CASIEQGVGNTIYF
-	TRBV6-5	-	14	TRBJ2-5	TGTGCCAGCAGTTACTCGGGGAAAAAAGAGACCCAGTACTTC	CASSYSGKKETQYF
many	TRBV9	-	14	TRBJ2-5	TGTGCCAGCAGCCGGAAAGGAGGGGGAGAGACCCAGTACTTC	CASSRKGGGETQYF
many	TRBV6-1	-	14	TRBJ2-1	TGTGCCAGCAGTGAAGGCGCATTTTACAATGAGCAGTTCTTC	CASSEGAFYNEQFF
few	TRBV30	-	14	TRBJ1-5	TGTGCCTGGGGTGTCCGGGGGATCAATCAGCCCCAGCATTTT	CAWGVRGINQPQHF
many	TRBV12-5	-	15	TRBJ2-7	TGTGCTAGTGGTTTGGTACGCCCGATCTCCTACGAGCAGTACTTC	CASGLVRPISYEQYF
few	TRBV6-1	TRBD2	17	TRBJ2-7	TGTGCCAGCAGGGCCCATTCCGGGACTAGCGCAAACTACGAGCAGTACTTC	CASRAHSGTSANYEQYF